The 15 T cell receptor beta chains below were found in one sample sequenced in a study of immune heterogeneity within non-small cell lung tumors. Multiplex PCR with 32 V and 13 J primers amplified TCR beta CDR3. TCRdb independently ran MiXCR on the multiplex PCR reads; one entry per CDR3 protein. This table has about 20,000 distinct CDR3 sequences, over 25% appearing once. Bulk tumor genomic DNA was the template, and each sample received about 590 ng. Taken during surgery, several biopsies per primary tumor were spaced as far apart as possible within the tumor mass. Enrolled individuals presented with untreated, newly diagnosed non-small cell lung cancer and received curative surgery. Sequenced sample: lung tumor tissue. The receptors stem from a man aged 40-55 years with non-small cell lung cancer.

On this clonotype: A much larger clone is a single base away; this may be a read error. The chain has TRBV7-9 and TRBJ1-2, with D tentatively TRBD1 (6 bases). The CDR3 contains 16 residues. In germline, CDR1 is SEHNR, CDR2 FQNEAQ (reference sequence). For the CDR3, the DNA is TGTGCCAACAGCTTTACCCCCACAGGGACTAACTATGGCTACACCTTC. Translating it yields CANSFTPTGTNYGYTF.

Concerning this clonotype: A much larger clone lies one base from this, so it may be a read error. V usage is TRBV7-2 and J usage is TRBJ1-5; perhaps TRBD1 as D (5 bases). CDR3 length equals 16 residues. Germline assignment: CDR1 SGHTA and CDR2 FQGNSA. V shed 5 bases and J shed 11 bases, with 25 bases lying between them. The CDR3 spells CASSPGQLAGVGTQHF. CDR3 bases: TGTGCCAGCAGCCCAGGACAATTGGCGGGGGTCGGGACCCAGCATTTT.

The table lists this clonotype with a few counts. The chain carries TRBV20-1 and TRBJ2-3; D is perhaps TRBD2 (6 bases). Germline-derived CDR1 and CDR2 are DFQATT and SNEGSKA (reference sequence). The CDR3 totals 15 residues. V gave up 5 bases and J gave up 2 bases, with 17 bases separating them. The CDR3 DNA is TGCAGTGCTGCCATGCGGAGGGTAGCCACAGATACGCAGTATTTT. Amino acids: CSAAMRRVATDTQYF.

The chain recombines TRBV12-3 or TRBV12-4 with TRBJ1-1; TRBD1 aligns across 7 bases. Trimming cost V 5 bases and J 1 base; bases outside gene matches: 1. CDR3 size: 13 residues. CDR3 sequence: CASSRQGNTEAFF. For the CDR3, the DNA is TGTGCCAGCAGTCGACAGGGGAACACTGAAGCTTTCTTT.

This clonotype was observed at least ten times. The chain is built from TRBV6-1 and TRBJ2-7; TRBD2 agrees at 9 bases. The V gene end was trimmed by 5 bases and the J gene end by 5 bases; junction bases not matched to a gene: 10. Germline V CDR1 and CDR2: MNHNS, SASEGT. This CDR3 is built from 15 residues. The CDR3 loop reads CASSLIAGVNNEQYF. CDR3 DNA sequence: TGTGCCAGCAGTTTGATAGCGGGAGTTAACAACGAGCAGTACTTC.

For this clonotype: A much larger clone is a single base away; this may be a read error. The chain combines TRBV28 with TRBJ1-5; 7 bases map to TRBD1. The CDR3 contains 13 residues. Germline V gene lookup returns CDR1 MDHEN and CDR2 SYDVKM. DNA for the CDR3: TGTGCCAGCACGACGACAGGGCATCAGCCCCATCATTTT. Protein product: CASTTTGHQPHHF.

This clonotype has a handful of counts. One base away lies a much larger clone, so this may be a sequencing read error. The V call is TRBV11-3, the J call TRBJ2-7, with 8 bases aligning to TRBD1. Looked up from germline, CDR1 is SGHNT and CDR2 is YENEEA. There are 14 residues in the CDR3. The CDR3 sequence is CTSSLTGGPYEQYF. As DNA, the CDR3 is TGTACCAGCAGCTTAACAGGGGGACCCTACGAGCAGTACTTC.

The rearrangement uses TRBV6-1 and TRBJ1-1; D might be TRBD1 (5 bases). The CDR3 extends over 13 amino acids. The V gene lost 5 bases and the J gene lost 4 bases, with 11 bases spanning the gap. Per the germline V gene, CDR1 is MNHNS and CDR2 is SASEGT. CDR3: CASSSGLITEAFF. DNA for the CDR3: TGTGCCAGCAGTTCAGGGCTTATCACTGAAGCTTTCTTT.

Remarks on this clonotype: A much larger clone differs by one base, so this may be a read error. The chain is built from TRBV10-3 and TRBJ2-7, with a tentative D call TRBD1 (5 bases). This CDR3 has 12 amino acids. Germline V gene sequence: CDR1 ENHRY, CDR2 SYGVKD. CDR3: CAIQGPGYDQYF. CDR3 coding DNA: TGTGCCATCCAGGGCCCAGGATACGATCAGTACTTC.

The chain employs TRBV7-2 and TRBJ2-7; tentative D call: TRBD2 (6 bases). The V end lost 1 base, the J end lost 3 bases, and 10 bases lay between the germline ends. Germline CDR1 reads SGHTA; CDR2 reads FQGNSA. The CDR3 runs 14 residues. The CDR3 sequence is CASSLGQDYYEQYF. The CDR3 DNA is TGTGCCAGCAGCTTAGGCCAGGACTACTACGAGCAGTACTTC.

This clonotype was observed many times. The chain employs TRBV19 and TRBJ2-3; D is unclear. The germline V gene has CDR1 LNHDA and CDR2 SQIVND (reference sequence). V lost 2 bases and J lost 6, with 15 bases in between. The CDR3 loop spans 15 amino acids. The CDR3 coding sequence is TGTGCCAGTAGTATAAGTGGCTCCCATACTGATACGCAGTATTTT. It codes for CASSISGSHTDTQYF.

This clonotype was observed many times. The chain links TRBV3-1 to TRBJ2-3; D might be TRBD2 (5 bases). CDR1 and CDR2 from the germline V gene are LGHDT and YNNKEL (reference sequence). V gave up 0 bases and J gave up 2 bases, with 9 bases separating them. The CDR3 is made up of 15 amino acids. CDR3 DNA: TGTGCCAGCAGCCAAGATCCTAGCTTCACAGATACGCAGTATTTT. This sequence encodes CASSQDPSFTDTQYF.

The V call is TRBV7-9, the J call TRBJ2-1; 8 bases are a match to TRBD2. Germline-derived CDR1 and CDR2 are SEHNR and FQNEAQ (reference sequence). The CDR3 has 14 amino acids. This CDR3 reads CASSLAGSYNEQFF. CDR3 sequence (DNA): TGTGCTAGTTCCTTAGCGGGAAGCTACAATGAGCAGTTCTTC.

The rearrangement links TRBV6-2 or TRBV6-3 to TRBJ2-6; 7 nucleotides line up with TRBD1. The V segment lost 2 bases and the J segment 4 bases; nucleotides outside the gene matches: 5. The CDR3 loop spans 16 amino acids. The V gene's germline CDR1 is MNHEY and CDR2 SVGEGT. The CDR3 nucleotides are TGTGCCAGCAGTTACCAGACAGGGTCCGGGGCCAACGTCCTGACTTTC. Protein sequence: CASSYQTGSGANVLTF.

The table lists this clonotype with a few counts. This chain links TRBV7-6 with TRBJ2-2; the D gene is possibly TRBD2 (5 bases). Trimming stripped 1 base from V and 0 bases from J, with 9 bases between. Germline V gene lookup returns CDR1 SGHVS and CDR2 FNYEAQ. The CDR3 has 16 residues. The CDR3 protein is CASSLERAANTGELFF. The CDR3 DNA is TGTGCCAGCAGCTTAGAGAGGGCGGCGAACACCGGGGAGCTGTTTTTT.